This T cell receptor (beta chain) was captured in a study of cytomegalovirus exposure and HLA in healthy donors. General study findings and limits: Later on, a genetic analysis was performed. It linked a missense variant in DCLRE1C with V- and J-gene trimming of TCR beta. The study flagged approximately 180 TCR beta chains as cytomegalovirus-associated. Later, an analysis showed that TCR beta chains associated with HLA were more clonally expanded than others that were equally common.

Germline CDR1 and CDR2: MGHRA and YSYEKL. The CDR3 has 16 residues. V lost 3 bases and J lost 8; bases outside the gene matches: 14. The study ran its PCR with 60 Vbeta and 13 Jbeta primers. Sequencing used immunoSEQ multiplex PCR; TCRdb keeps in-frame clones, though not all of them. This repertoire shows roughly 120,000 clones, around 79% found once; its top ten account for around 3%. About this clone: The antigen is not known.

This rearrangement joins TRBV4-1 to TRBJ1-2, with 8 bases aligning to TRBD1. The clonotype originates from a woman aged 25 to 39 in good health and CMV-seropositive. Sequenced material: PBMCs. The CDR3 DNA is TGCGCCAGCAGCCACCAACCAACAGGGGGGGACGGGGGCTACACCTTC. This sequence encodes CASSHQPTGGDGGYTF.